This T cell receptor beta chain was captured by sequencing in a study of cytomegalovirus exposure and HLA in healthy donors. Study-level findings and limits: In a later analysis, TCR association rates varied by HLA locus: DRB1 most, HLA-C fewest.

A note on this clone: Its specificity is not known.

PCR employed 60 Vbeta and 13 Jbeta primers. TCRdb keeps only in-frame clones here, not all; method: immunoSEQ multiplex PCR. The sample includes 180,000 or so clones, roughly 73% seen only once; the top ten take around 8%. Per the germline V gene, CDR1 is SGHDT and CDR2 is YYEEEE. V lost 2 bases and J 1 base, leaving 10 bases between the germline ends. The CDR3 is made up of 14 amino acids. Specimen: PBMCs. The receptor was derived from a woman in her thirties or forties in good health and CMV-seropositive. The chain couples TRBV5-6 to TRBJ2-7; D is possibly TRBD2 (7 bases). CDR3 sequence (DNA): TGTGCCAGCAGCTTCCGGGGGGCGTCCTACGAGCAGTACTTC. Translated: CASSFRGASYEQYF.